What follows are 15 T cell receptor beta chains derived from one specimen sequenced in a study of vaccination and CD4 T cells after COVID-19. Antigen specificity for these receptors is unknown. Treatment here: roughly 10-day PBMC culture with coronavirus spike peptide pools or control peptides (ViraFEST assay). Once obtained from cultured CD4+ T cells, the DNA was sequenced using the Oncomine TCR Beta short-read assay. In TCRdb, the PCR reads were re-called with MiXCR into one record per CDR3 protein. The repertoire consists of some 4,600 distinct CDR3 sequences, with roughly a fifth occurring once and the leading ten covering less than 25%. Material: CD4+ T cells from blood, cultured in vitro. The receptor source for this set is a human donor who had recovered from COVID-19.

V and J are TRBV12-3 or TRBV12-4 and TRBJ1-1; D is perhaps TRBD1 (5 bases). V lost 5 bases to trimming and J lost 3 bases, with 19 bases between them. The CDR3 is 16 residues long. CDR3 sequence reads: CASSPTRQRRHTEAFF. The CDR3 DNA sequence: TGTGCCAGCAGTCCGACCCGACAGCGACGACACACTGAAGCTTTCTTT.

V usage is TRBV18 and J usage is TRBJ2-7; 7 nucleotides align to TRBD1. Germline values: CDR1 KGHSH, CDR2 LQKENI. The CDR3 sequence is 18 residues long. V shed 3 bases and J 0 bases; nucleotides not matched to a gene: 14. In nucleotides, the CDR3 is TGTGCCAGCTCACCCCGTACTCAAGGGGGCTCTTCCTCCTACGAGCAGTACTTC. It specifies CASSPRTQGGSSSYEQYF.

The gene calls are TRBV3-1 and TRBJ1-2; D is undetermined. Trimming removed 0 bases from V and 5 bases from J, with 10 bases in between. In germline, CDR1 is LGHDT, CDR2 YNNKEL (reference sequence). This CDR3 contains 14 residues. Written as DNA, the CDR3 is TGTGCCAGCAGCCAAGAGGCAGCGCGGTATGGCTACACCTTC. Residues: CASSQEAARYGYTF.

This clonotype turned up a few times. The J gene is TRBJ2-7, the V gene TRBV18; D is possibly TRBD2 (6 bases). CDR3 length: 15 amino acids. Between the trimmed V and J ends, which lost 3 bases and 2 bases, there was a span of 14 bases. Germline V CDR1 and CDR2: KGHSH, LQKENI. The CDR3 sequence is CASSPLTGLTYEQYF. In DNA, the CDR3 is TGTGCCAGCTCACCGCTTACGGGACTGACCTACGAGCAGTACTTC.

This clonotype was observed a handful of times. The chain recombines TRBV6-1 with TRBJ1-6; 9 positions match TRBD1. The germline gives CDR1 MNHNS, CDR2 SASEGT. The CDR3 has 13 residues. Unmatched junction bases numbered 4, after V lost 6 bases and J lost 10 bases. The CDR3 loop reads CASRGQGRSPLHF. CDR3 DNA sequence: TGTGCCAGCAGGGGACAGGGTCGCTCACCCCTCCACTTT.

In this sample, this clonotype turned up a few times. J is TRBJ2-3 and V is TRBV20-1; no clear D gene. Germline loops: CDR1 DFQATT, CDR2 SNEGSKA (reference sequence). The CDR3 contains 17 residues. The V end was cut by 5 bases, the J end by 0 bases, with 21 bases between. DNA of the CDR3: TGCAGTGCTTCAACTCTCACGTTGGAGTCTAGCACAGATACGCAGTATTTT. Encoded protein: CSASTLTLESSTDTQYF.

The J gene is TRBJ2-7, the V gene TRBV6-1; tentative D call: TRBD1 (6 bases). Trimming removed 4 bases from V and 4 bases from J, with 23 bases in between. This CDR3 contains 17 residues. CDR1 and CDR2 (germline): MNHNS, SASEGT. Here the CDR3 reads CASSGPGHRFATYEQYF. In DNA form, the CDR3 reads TGTGCCAGCAGTGGCCCGGGACATCGCTTCGCCACTTACGAGCAGTACTTC.

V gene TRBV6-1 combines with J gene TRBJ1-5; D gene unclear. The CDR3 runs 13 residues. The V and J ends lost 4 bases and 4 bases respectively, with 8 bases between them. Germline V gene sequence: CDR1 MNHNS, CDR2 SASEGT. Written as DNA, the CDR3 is TGTGCCAGCAGTGGCCTGCAAAATCAGCCCCAGCATTTT. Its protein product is CASSGLQNQPQHF.

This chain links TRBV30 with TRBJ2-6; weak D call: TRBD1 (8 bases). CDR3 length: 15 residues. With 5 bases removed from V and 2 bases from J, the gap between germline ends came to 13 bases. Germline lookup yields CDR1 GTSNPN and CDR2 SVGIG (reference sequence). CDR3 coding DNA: TGTGCCTGGGGGGGGGACAGGCCTGGGGCCAACGTCCTGACTTTC. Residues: CAWGGDRPGANVLTF.

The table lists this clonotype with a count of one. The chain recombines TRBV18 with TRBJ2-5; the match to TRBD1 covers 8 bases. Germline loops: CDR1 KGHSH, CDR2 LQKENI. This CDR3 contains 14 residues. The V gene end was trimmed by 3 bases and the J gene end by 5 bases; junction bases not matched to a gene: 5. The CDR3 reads CASSPDRAAETQYF. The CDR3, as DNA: TGTGCCAGCTCACCGGACAGGGCGGCGGAGACCCAGTACTTC.

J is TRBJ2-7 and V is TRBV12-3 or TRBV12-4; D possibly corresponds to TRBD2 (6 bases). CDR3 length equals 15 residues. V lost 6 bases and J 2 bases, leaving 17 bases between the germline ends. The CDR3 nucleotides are TGTGCCAGCAGGCCCTCCGGGGGTCCAACCTACGAGCAGTACTTC. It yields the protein CASRPSGGPTYEQYF.

The CDR3 DNA follows: TGTGCCAGCAGCTTGAGACAGGGCCACGAGCAGTACTTC. Its protein product is CASSLRQGHEQYF. The V and J genes are TRBV5-6 and TRBJ2-7; 7 bases are a match to TRBD1. CDR1 and CDR2 (germline): SGHDT, YYEEEE. The CDR3 loop spans 13 amino acids. V lost 1 base and J lost 5; bases outside the gene matches: 3. The complete variable domain, with remaining parts taken from reference TRBV5-6 and TRBJ2-7, reads DAGVTQSPTHLIKTRGQQVTLRCSPKSGHDTVSWYQQALGQGPQFIFQYYEEEERQRGNFPDRFSGHQFPNYSSELNVNALLLGDSALYLCASSLRQGHEQYFGPGTRLTVT.

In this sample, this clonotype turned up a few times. CDR3 DNA: TGTGCCAGTAGATATTCACAGGGGGAGGGCTACACCTTC. Residues: CASRYSQGEGYTF. This sequence joins TRBV25-1 and TRBJ1-2; TRBD1 matches at 8 bases. The germline gives CDR1 MGHDK, CDR2 SYGVNS. The V segment lost 9 bases and the J segment 8 bases; nucleotides outside the gene matches: 11. CDR3 length: 13 amino acids.

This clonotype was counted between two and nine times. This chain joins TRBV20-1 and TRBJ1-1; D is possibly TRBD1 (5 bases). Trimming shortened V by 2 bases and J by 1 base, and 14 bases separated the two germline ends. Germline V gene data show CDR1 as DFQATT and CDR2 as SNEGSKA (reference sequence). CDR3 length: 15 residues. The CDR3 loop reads CSARYIRTRNTEAFF. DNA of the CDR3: TGCAGTGCTAGATATATTAGGACAAGGAACACTGAAGCTTTCTTT.

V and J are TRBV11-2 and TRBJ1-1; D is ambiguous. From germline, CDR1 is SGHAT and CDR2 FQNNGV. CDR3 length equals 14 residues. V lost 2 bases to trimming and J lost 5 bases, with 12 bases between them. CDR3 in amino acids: CASSLTLTMTEAFF. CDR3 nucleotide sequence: TGTGCCAGCAGCTTAACCCTTACGATGACTGAAGCTTTCTTT.